This T cell receptor beta chain was sequenced in a study of cytotoxic CD8 clonotypes in ibrutinib-treated CLL. About the research overall: Among responders, 24 were partial and 2 complete; after median roughly 68 months, around 14 stayed remitted and 12 progressed.

Comments on this clone: As yet, its antigen is unknown.

This table comes from immunoSEQ multiplex PCR, and its TCRdb copy is limited to in-frame clones, with some not included. This table has about 310,000 clones, more than 65% appearing once. Study-level points and caveats: The study found baseline clonality above age-matched healthy donors, tracking circulating CD8+ T-cell counts. Clonality was elevated at ibrutinib response and had returned toward baseline at progression. The clonality rise at ibrutinib response reflected private clonotype expansion.

Germline V CDR1 and CDR2: SGHNT, YYREEE (reference sequence). The V gene lost 0 bases and the J gene lost 7 bases, with 17 bases spanning the gap. The CDR3 contains 16 residues. The sequencing used PBMCs, collected before ibrutinib treatment. This receptor was taken from a human donor with chronic lymphocytic leukemia. The chain combines TRBV5-4 with TRBJ2-1, with D possibly matching TRBD2 (5 bases). CDR3 DNA: TGTGCCAGCAGCTTGGCCGGTTGGGGAGACGGAAATGAGCAGTTCTTC. This gives the protein CASSLAGWGDGNEQFF.